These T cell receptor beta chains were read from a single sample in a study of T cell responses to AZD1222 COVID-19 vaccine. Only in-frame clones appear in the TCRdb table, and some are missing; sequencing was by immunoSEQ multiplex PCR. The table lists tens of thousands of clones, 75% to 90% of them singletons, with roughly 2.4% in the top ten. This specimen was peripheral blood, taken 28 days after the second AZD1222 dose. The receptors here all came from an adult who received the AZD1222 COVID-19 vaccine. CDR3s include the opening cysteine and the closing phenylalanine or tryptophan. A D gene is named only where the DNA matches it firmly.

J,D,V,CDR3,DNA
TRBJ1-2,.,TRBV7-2,CASSPFQGNYGYTF,TGTGCCAGCAGCCCATTCCAGGGGAACTATGGCTACACCTTC
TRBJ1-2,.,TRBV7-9,CASSATVYNYGYTF,TGTGCCAGCAGCGCGACGGTCTATAACTATGGCTACACCTTC
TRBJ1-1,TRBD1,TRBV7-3,CASSSRKQGQGLNTEAFF,TGTGCCAGCAGCTCCCGAAAACAGGGACAGGGGCTGAACACTGAAGCTTTCTTT
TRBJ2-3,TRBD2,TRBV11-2,CASSLVPWSSGGYTDTQYF,TGTGCCAGCAGCTTAGTCCCCTGGAGTAGCGGGGGGTACACAGATACGCAGTATTTT
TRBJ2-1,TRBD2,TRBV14,CASSYSGWDNEQFF,TGTGCCAGCAGCTATAGCGGGTGGGACAATGAGCAGTTCTTC
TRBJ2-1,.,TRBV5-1,CASGADSRDLHNEQFF,TGCGCCAGCGGGGCAGATTCACGGGACCTGCACAATGAGCAGTTCTTC
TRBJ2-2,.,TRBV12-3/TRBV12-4,CASRENTGELFF,TGTGCCAGCCGAGAAAACACCGGGGAGCTGTTTTTT
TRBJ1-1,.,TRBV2,CASSEGLITLMNTEAFF,TGTGCCAGCAGTGAGGGGCTAATTACACTGATGAACACTGAAGCTTTCTTT
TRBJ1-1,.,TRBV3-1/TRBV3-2,CASSHHGGGHTEAFF,TGTGCCAGCAGCCACCACGGGGGGGGGCACACTGAAGCTTTCTTT
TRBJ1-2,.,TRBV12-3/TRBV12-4,CASSHIPTYGYTF,TGTGCCAGCAGTCATATCCCCACATATGGCTACACCTTC
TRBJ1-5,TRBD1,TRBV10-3,CAISRDRYSNQPQHF,TGTGCCATCAGCCGGGACAGGTATAGCAATCAGCCCCAGCATTTT
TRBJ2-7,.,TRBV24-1,CATSRRGFYEQYF,TGTGCCACCTCAAGAAGGGGTTTCTACGAGCAGTACTTC
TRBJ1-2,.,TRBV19,CASSRGGDSVGYTF,TGTGCCAGTAGCCGAGGAGGGGATTCTGTTGGCTACACCTTC
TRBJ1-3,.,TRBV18,CASSPTDGNTIYF,TGTGCCAGCTCACCTACGGACGGAAACACCATATATTTT
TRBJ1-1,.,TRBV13,CASSSINYREQDTEAFF,TGTGCCAGCAGCTCTATTAATTACAGGGAGCAGGACACTGAAGCTTTCTTT
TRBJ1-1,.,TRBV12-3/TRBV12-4,CASSTLGLAEAFF,TGTGCCAGCAGTACTCTAGGGTTGGCAGAAGCTTTCTTT